The 9 T cell receptor beta chains below come from one sample, sequenced in a study of blood T cell repertoires in COVID-19. TCRdb keeps only in-frame clones here, not all; method: immunoSEQ multiplex PCR. Of hundreds of thousands of clones listed, about nine tenths are singletons. Material for sequencing was peripheral blood. These receptors were obtained from a woman between 25 and 40 years old with COVID-19, enrolled during active disease.

This sequence joins TRBV3-1 (or the pseudogene TRBV3-2) and TRBJ2-1; 9 positions match TRBD2. The germline CDR1 and CDR2 sequences are LGHDT and YNNKEL (reference sequence). V shed 0 bases, J shed 7 bases, and the junction held 4 bases outside the gene matches. The CDR3 is made up of 15 amino acids. DNA of the CDR3: TGTGCCAGCAGCCAAGATGGCGGGAGGGTGAATGAGCAGTTCTTC. Its protein is CASSQDGGRVNEQFF.

The V gene is TRBV28, the J gene TRBJ2-7, with TRBD2 as a possible D gene (6 bases). Germline-derived CDR1 and CDR2 are MDHEN and SYDVKM. This CDR3 has 14 residues. V was pared by 8 bases and J by 5 bases, with 19 bases between. The chain's CDR3 is CASSSGGLLNEQYF. CDR3 nucleotides: TGTGCCAGCTCCTCGGGCGGACTACTAAACGAGCAGTACTTC.

The chain combines TRBV18 with TRBJ1-2, with 7 bases that match TRBD1. Germline trimming cut 6 bases from V and 5 bases from J; bases unmatched to any gene: 6. Germline CDR1 KGHSH, CDR2 LQKENI. CDR3 length: 13 amino acids. Here the CDR3 reads CASSAGTEYGYTF. DNA for the CDR3: TGTGCCAGCTCCGCCGGGACAGAATATGGCTACACCTTC.

The gene calls are TRBV2 and TRBJ2-3; TRBD1 is a possible D gene (5 bases). Deletions cut 6 bases from V and 0 bases from J, with 10 bases between. The germline V gene has CDR1 SNHLY and CDR2 FYNNEI. CDR3 length: 14 residues. CDR3 residues: CASSRQSSTDTQYF. Here the CDR3 DNA reads TGTGCCAGCAGCCGACAGTCTAGCACAGATACGCAGTATTTT.

V is TRBV19 and J is TRBJ2-7; TRBD2 matches 8 bases. Per the germline V gene, CDR1 is LNHDA and CDR2 is SQIVND (reference sequence). The CDR3 is 13 residues long. The V segment lost 8 bases and the J segment 2 bases; nucleotides outside the gene matches: 5. CDR3 residues: CASGGAGAYEQYF. The CDR3 DNA reads TGTGCCAGTGGGGGAGCGGGAGCCTACGAGCAGTACTTC.

In this sample, this clone turned up once. This chain links TRBV7-2 with TRBJ1-2; possible D gene TRBD1, 5 bases. Trimming left V 2 bases short and J 9 bases short, with 16 bases between. Germline-derived CDR1 and CDR2 are SGHTA and FQGNSA. This CDR3 is 14 amino acids long. DNA of the CDR3: TGTGCCAGCAGCTTAAGGCCGCAGGGTTATAGCTACACCTTC. It specifies CASSLRPQGYSYTF. The full variable domain, its missing parts supplied by reference TRBV7-2 and TRBJ1-2, is GAGVSQSPSNKVTEKGKDVELRCDPISGHTALYWYRQSLGQGLEFLIYFQGNSAPDKSGLPSDRFSAERTGGSVSTLTIQRTQQEDSAVYLCASSLRPQGYSYTFGSGTRLTVV.

This chain links TRBV5-1 with TRBJ1-3; 9 nucleotides agree with TRBD1. The CDR3 has 17 amino acids. The germline V gene encodes CDR1 SGHRS and CDR2 YFSETQ. With 3 bases clipped from V and 3 bases from J, the junction kept 10 bases outside the gene matches. CDR3 sequence reads: CASSSSVGTGSGNTIYF. CDR3 bases: TGCGCCAGCAGCTCATCTGTCGGGACAGGGAGTGGAAACACCATATATTTT.

The V and J genes are TRBV21-1 and TRBJ2-5; the table's TRBD2 call for D was not verified on the DNA. TRBV21-1 is tagged as a pseudogene. There are 14 residues in the CDR3. The CDR3 DNA sequence: TGTGCCAGCAGCAAAGTCGGGGACCAAGAGACCCAGTACTTC. It specifies CASSKVGDQETQYF.

The chain has TRBV5-1 and TRBJ2-7; perhaps TRBD1 as D (6 bases). The germline gives CDR1 SGHRS, CDR2 YFSETQ. The CDR3 runs to 12 residues. V lost 2 bases, J lost 6 bases, and 9 bases lay in between. CDR3 bases: TGCGCCAGCAGCTTTAGGGACACCGAGCAGTACTTC. Translating it yields CASSFRDTEQYF.